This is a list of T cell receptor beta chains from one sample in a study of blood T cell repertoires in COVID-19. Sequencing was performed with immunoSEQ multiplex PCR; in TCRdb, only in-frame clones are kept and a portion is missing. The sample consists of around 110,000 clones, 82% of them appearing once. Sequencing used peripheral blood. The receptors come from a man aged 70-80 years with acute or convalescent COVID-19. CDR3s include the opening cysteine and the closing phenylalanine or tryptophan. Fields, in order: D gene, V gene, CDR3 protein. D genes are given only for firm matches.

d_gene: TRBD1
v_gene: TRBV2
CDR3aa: CASSEWDRGGEKLFF

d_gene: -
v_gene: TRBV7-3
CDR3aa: CASSSPTVRVQFF

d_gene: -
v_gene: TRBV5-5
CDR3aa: CASSLVGGEQFF

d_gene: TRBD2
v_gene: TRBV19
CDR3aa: CASSITALAGGRHEQFF

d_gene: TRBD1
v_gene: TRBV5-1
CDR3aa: CASSSGQAMNTEAFF

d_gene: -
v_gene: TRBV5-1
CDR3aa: CASSSNPQGAVNTEAFF

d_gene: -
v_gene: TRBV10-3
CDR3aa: CAIKTSDTQYF

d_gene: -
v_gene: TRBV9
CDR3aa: CASSVPDDTRGSGGYTF

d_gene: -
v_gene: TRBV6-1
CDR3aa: CASSEIDSRTNEQFF

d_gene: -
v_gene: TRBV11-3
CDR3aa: CASSPVGHNEQFF